This T cell receptor (beta chain) was captured by sequencing in a study of blood T cell repertoires in COVID-19. Only in-frame clones appear in the TCRdb table, and some are missing; sequencing was by immunoSEQ multiplex PCR. The table includes 150,000 or so clones, 70% to 85% detected once. Trimming left V 0 bases short and J 11 bases short, with 14 bases between. Germline V gene data show CDR1 as LGHDT and CDR2 as YNNKEL (reference sequence). The CDR3 runs to 15 residues. Sequences were obtained from peripheral blood. V gene TRBV3-1 (or the pseudogene TRBV3-2) combines with J gene TRBJ1-6; D gene unclear. This TCR came from a woman over 75 with acute or convalescent COVID-19. As DNA, the CDR3 is TGTGCCAGCAGCCAAGAGCGCCCTTTCGGGACACCCCTCCACTTT. The encoded protein is CASSQERPFGTPLHF.